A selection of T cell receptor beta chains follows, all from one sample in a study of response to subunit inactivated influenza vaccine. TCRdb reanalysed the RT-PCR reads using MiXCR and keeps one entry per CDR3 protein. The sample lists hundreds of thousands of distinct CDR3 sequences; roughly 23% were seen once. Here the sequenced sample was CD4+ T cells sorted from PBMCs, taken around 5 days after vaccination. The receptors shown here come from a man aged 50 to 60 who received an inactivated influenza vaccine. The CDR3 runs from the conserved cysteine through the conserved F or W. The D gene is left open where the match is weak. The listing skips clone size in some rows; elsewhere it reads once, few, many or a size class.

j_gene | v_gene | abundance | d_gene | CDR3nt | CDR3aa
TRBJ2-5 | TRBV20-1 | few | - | TGCAGTGCTAGGGGGGACGTTAGGGAGACCCAGTACTTC | CSARGDVRETQYF
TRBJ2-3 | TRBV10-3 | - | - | TGTGCCATCAGCCACGTTAGCACAGATACGCAGTATTTT | CAISHVSTDTQYF
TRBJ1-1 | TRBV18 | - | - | TGTGCCAGCGGCACCAGGCAGGGGACTTTGAACACTGAAGCTTTCTTT | CASGTRQGTLNTEAFF
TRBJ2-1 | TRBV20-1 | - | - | TGCAGTGCTTCCCGAACACCCGTCAATGAGCAGTTCTTC | CSASRTPVNEQFF
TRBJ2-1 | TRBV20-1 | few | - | TGCAGTGCCGCGGGGCAGGCAACCTCCTACAATGAGCAGTTCTTC | CSAAGQATSYNEQFF
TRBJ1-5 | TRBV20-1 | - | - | TGCAGTGCTAGGACCGGACAGCCAAATCAGCCCCAGCATTTT | CSARTGQPNQPQHF
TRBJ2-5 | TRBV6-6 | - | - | TGTGCCAGCAGTCCCGACTTCGGAATATACTTC | CASSPDFGIYF
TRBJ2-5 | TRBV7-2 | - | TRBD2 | TGTGCCAGCAGCGGGACTAGCGGCCAGAGGGAGACCCAGTACTTC | CASSGTSGQRETQYF
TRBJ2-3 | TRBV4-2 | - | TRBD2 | TGTGCCAGCAGCCAAGGGGGGACTAGCGGGGGGGCAGATACGCAGTATTTT | CASSQGGTSGGADTQYF
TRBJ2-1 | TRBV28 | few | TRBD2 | TGTGCCAGCAGTCAGCGACGGACTAGCGGTTACAATGAGCAGTTCTTC | CASSQRRTSGYNEQFF
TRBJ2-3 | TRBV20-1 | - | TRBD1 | TGCAGTGCCAGGGGGCGGGAAGGAAGAACAGATACGCAGTATTTT | CSARGREGRTDTQYF
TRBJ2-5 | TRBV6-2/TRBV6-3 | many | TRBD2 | TGTGCCAGCAGTTGGACTAGCGGGCAGACCCAGTACTTC | CASSWTSGQTQYF
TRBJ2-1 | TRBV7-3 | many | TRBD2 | TGTGCCAGCAGCTTAACCGGCGGGAGATCCTACAATGAGCAGTTCTTC | CASSLTGGRSYNEQFF
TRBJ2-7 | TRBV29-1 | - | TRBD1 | TGCAGCGCCTGGACAGGAGCCTACGAGCAGTACTTC | CSAWTGAYEQYF
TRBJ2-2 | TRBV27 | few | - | TGTGCCAGCACCCCAACGCCCTTTCGGCGAGGGCAGAACACCGGGGAGCTGTTTTTT | CASTPTPFRRGQNTGELFF
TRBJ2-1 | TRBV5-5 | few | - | TGTGCCAGCAGCTTGAGGACTTCCCCCTACAATGAGCAGTTCTTC | CASSLRTSPYNEQFF
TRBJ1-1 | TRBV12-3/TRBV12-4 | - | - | TGTGCCAGCAGGTGGGGAAGCAGCGGAGGCACTGAAGCTTTCTTT | CASRWGSSGGTEAFF
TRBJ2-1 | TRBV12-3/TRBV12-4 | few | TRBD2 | TGTGCCAGCACCCGGGGGGGGTATCGGGACAATGAGCAGTTCTTC | CASTRGGYRDNEQFF
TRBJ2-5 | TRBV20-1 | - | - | TGCAGTGCCTCTTTCCTAGCGCCTCAAGAGACCCAGTACTTC | CSASFLAPQETQYF